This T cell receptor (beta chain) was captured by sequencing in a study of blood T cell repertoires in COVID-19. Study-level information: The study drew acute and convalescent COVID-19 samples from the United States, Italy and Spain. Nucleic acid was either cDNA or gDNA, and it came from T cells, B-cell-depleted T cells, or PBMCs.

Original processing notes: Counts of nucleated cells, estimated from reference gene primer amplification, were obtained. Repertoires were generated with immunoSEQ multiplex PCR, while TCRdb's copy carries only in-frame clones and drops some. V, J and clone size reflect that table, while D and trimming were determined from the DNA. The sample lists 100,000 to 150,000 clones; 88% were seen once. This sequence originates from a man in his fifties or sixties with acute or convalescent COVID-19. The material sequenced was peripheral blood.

Here the CDR3 reads CASSLAGLAGGIEQFF. CDR3 nucleotides: TGTGCCAGCAGCTTAGCGGGACTAGCGGGAGGAATTGAGCAGTTCTTC. This chain links TRBV7-2 with TRBJ2-1, with 15 bases identical to TRBD2. Germline assignment: CDR1 SGHTA and CDR2 FQGNSA. J lost 9 bases, V lost 0 bases, and 3 bases had no gene match. This CDR3 comprises 16 residues.